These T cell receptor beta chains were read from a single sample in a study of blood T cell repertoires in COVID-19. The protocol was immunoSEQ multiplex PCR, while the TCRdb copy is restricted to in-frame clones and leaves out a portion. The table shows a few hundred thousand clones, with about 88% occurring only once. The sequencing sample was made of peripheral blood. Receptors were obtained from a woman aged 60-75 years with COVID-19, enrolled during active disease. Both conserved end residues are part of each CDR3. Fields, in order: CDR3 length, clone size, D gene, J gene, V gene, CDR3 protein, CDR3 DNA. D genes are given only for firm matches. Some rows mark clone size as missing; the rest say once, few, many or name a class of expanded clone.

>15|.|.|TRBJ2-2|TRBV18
CASSREQVNTGELFF
TGTGCCAGCTCACGGGAGCAGGTGAACACCGGGGAGCTGTTTTTT
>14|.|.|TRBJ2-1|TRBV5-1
CASSLPGSGNEQFF
TGCGCCAGCAGCCTCCCGGGGAGCGGGAATGAGCAGTTCTTC
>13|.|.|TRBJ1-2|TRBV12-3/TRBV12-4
CASSYRSNYGYTF
TGTGCCAGCAGTTACAGGAGTAACTATGGCTACACCTTC
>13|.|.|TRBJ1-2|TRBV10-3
CAIREPGVDGYTF
TGTGCCATCAGGGAACCAGGGGTCGATGGCTACACCTTC
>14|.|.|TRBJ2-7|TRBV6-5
CASSYSTSKYEQYF
TGTGCCAGCAGTTACTCGACTTCAAAGTACGAGCAGTACTTC
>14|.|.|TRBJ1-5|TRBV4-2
CASSQGDTGQPQHF
TGTGCCAGCAGCCAAGGGGACACGGGTCAGCCCCAGCATTTT
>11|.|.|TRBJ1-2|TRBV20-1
CSARGGSSYTF
TGCAGTGCTAGGGGGGGTTCGAGCTACACCTTC
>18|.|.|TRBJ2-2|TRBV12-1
CASSSTVDRGHDTGELFF
TGTGCCAGCAGCTCAACCGTTGACAGGGGGCACGACACCGGGGAGCTGTTTTTT
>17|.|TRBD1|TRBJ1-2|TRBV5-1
CASSSPGQGALAYGYTF
TGCGCCAGCAGCTCTCCGGGACAGGGGGCTCTCGCCTATGGCTACACCTTC
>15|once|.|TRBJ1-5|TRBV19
CASSILGALNQPQHF
TGTGCCAGTAGTATTCTTGGGGCACTCAATCAGCCCCAGCATTTT
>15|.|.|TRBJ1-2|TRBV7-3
CASSLGGGLGYGYTF
TGTGCCAGCAGCTTAGGCGGGGGGCTCGGCTATGGCTACACCTTC
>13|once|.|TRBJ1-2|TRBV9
CASMGRGNYGYTF
TGTGCCAGCATGGGGAGAGGTAACTATGGCTACACCTTC
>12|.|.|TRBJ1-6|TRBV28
CASSAPTLSLHF
TGTGCCAGCAGTGCCCCGACACTGTCCCTCCACTTT
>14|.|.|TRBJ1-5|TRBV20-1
CSASEGGNNQPQHF
TGCAGTGCTAGTGAGGGAGGGAACAATCAGCCCCAGCATTTT
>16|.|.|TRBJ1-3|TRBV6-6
CASSYLGGSSGNTIYF
TGTGCCAGCAGTTACCTCGGAGGGAGCTCTGGAAACACCATATATTTT
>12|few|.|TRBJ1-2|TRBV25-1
CASSLARGRYTF
TGTGCCAGCAGTCTGGCCAGGGGTCGGTACACCTTC
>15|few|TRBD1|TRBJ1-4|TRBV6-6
CASSRGTGANEKLFF
TGTGCCAGCAGTCGGGGGACAGGGGCTAATGAAAAACTGTTTTTT
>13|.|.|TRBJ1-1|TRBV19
CASSKPYRTEAFF
TGTGCCAGTAGTAAACCCTACAGGACTGAAGCTTTCTTT
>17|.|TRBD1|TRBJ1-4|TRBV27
CASSPRGTGVGNEKLFF
TGTGCCAGCAGTCCCCGAGGTACAGGGGTTGGTAATGAAAAACTGTTTTTT
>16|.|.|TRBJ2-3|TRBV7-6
CASSFAQVRGTDTQYF
TGTGCCAGCAGCTTTGCGCAAGTTAGGGGGACAGATACGCAGTATTTT
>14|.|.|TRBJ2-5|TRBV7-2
CASSLVTGEETQYF
TGTGCCAGCAGCTTAGTGACGGGGGAAGAGACCCAGTACTTC
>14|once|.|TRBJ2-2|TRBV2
CASSEVGNTGELFF
TGTGCCAGCAGTGAAGTCGGTAACACCGGGGAGCTGTTTTTT
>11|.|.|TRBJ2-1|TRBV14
CASSQVVDRFF
TGTGCCAGCAGCCAAGTAGTCGACAGGTTCTTC
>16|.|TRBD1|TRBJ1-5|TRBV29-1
CSVMTGDGGSNQPQHF
TGCAGCGTTATGACAGGGGACGGTGGGAGCAATCAGCCCCAGCATTTT
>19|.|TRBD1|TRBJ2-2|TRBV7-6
CASTPLPGGPTGLTGELFF
TGTGCCAGCACCCCCCTGCCAGGGGGTCCCACTGGGCTCACCGGGGAGCTGTTTTTT
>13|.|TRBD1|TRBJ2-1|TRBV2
CAITGGLYNEQFF
TGTGCCATTACAGGGGGCCTATACAATGAGCAGTTCTTC
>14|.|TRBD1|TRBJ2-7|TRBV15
CATSRGTGPYEQYF
TGTGCCACCAGCAGAGGGACAGGGCCCTACGAGCAGTACTTC
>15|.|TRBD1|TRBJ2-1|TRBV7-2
CASSLGLPGGDEQFF
TGTGCCAGCAGCTTAGGACTACCAGGGGGCGACGAGCAGTTCTTC
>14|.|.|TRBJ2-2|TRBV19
CASKGATNTGELFF
TGTGCCAGTAAGGGAGCAACGAACACCGGGGAGCTGTTTTTT
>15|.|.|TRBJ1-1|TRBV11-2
CASSFPAAMNTKAFF
TGTGCCAGCAGCTTTCCAGCAGCCATGAACACTAAAGCTTTCTTT
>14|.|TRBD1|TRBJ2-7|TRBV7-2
CASGIGQGAYEQYF
TGTGCCAGCGGGATTGGACAGGGTGCCTACGAGCAGTACTTC
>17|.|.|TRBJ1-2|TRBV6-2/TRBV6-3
CASSSPSGTKKDYGYTF
TGTGCCAGCAGCTCCCCATCCGGGACTAAGAAAGACTATGGCTACACCTTC
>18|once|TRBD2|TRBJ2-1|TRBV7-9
CASSLELAGGIPYNEQFF
TGTGCCAGCAGCTTAGAACTAGCGGGGGGTATCCCCTACAATGAGCAGTTCTTC
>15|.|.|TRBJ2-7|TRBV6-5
CASSYSGGLPYEQYF
TGTGCCAGCAGTTACTCAGGGGGACTACCCTACGAGCAGTACTTC
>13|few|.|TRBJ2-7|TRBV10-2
CASSESSVPEQYF
TGCGCCAGCAGTGAGTCTTCTGTTCCCGAGCAGTACTTC
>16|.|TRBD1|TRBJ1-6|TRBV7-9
CASSADTGAFNSPLHF
TGTGCCAGCAGCGCGGATACAGGGGCTTTTAATTCACCCCTCCACTTT
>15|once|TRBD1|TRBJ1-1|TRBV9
CASSVDRGLNTEAFF
TGTGCCAGCAGCGTAGACAGGGGCCTGAACACTGAAGCTTTCTTT